This TCR beta chain was sequenced in a study of shared clonotypes between healthy human individuals. Findings and caveats of the study: Sorted-subset sequencing was shown by rarefaction to be incomplete despite large depth. An anticipated effect of sequencing depth on clonotype sharing among donors was recognized. A generally larger estimated richness was seen in naive subsets than in memory subsets.

The table came from immunoSEQ multiplex PCR; TCRdb's copy has only in-frame clones and leaves some out. This sample carries some 95,000 clones, 67% of them seen once, and the ten largest clones take 45%. The sample holds many counts of this clone. What it recognizes is unknown. The source is a man aged 30 to 39 in good health. Sequencing was carried out using memory CD8+ T cells sorted from blood. Subset in this sample: CD45RO+ cells pooled with CCR7-negative TemRA cells.

The CDR3 nucleotides are TGCGCCAGCAGTGGGAAAGGTACGATTCAGCCCCAGCATTTT. It encodes CASSGKGTIQPQHF. The chain employs TRBV10-1 and TRBJ1-5; D remains ambiguous. The CDR3 has 14 residues. Deletions cut 4 bases from V and 6 bases from J, with 13 bases between. Germline V CDR1 and CDR2: WNHNN, SYGVQD (reference sequence).